This passage covers 31 T cell receptor beta chains from one sample sequenced in a study of cytotoxic CD8 clonotypes in ibrutinib-treated CLL. Libraries were prepared by immunoSEQ multiplex PCR; TCRdb keeps only in-frame clonotypes and omits some of them. The sample yields about 15,000 clones, 55% to 70% seen once. This sample comprised PBMCs, obtained before ibrutinib treatment. Source of these receptors: a human donor with chronic lymphocytic leukemia.

The rearrangement links TRBV4-2 to TRBJ2-7; D is unclear. V was clipped by 5 bases and J by 1 base, with 15 bases between them. The CDR3 is 15 residues long. The germline CDR1 and CDR2 sequences are LGHNA and YNFKEQ. CDR3 protein: CASSLDGQVSYEQYF. In DNA form, the CDR3 reads TGTGCCAGCAGCTTGGACGGTCAAGTATCCTACGAGCAGTACTTC.

This chain's CDR3 is CASSVEPLGENEQFF. CDR3 DNA: TGTGCCAGCAGCGTAGAGCCTTTAGGAGAAAATGAGCAGTTCTTC. This sequence joins TRBV9 and TRBJ2-1; D uncertain. V was clipped by 0 bases and J by 7 bases, with 14 bases between them. Germline assignment: CDR1 SGDLS and CDR2 YYNGEE. The CDR3 runs to 15 residues. Using reference TRBV9 and TRBJ2-1 for the parts outside the CDR3, the full variable domain is DSGVTQTPKHLITATGQRVTLRCSPRSGDLSVYWYQQSLDQGLQFLIQYYNGEERAKGNILERFSAQQFPDLHSELNLSSLELGDSALYFCASSVEPLGENEQFFGPGTRLTVL.

The V gene is TRBV27, the J gene TRBJ2-2; no definite D call. This CDR3 region has 14 residues. Germline lookup yields CDR1 MNHEY and CDR2 SMNVEV (reference sequence). Trimming took off 9 bases at V and 6 bases at J, with 17 bases between the two ends. CDR3 nucleotide sequence: TGTGCCAGTACAGCCCTCAAAGGAGCCGGGGAGCTGTTTTTT. Translation: CASTALKGAGELFF.

The chain recombines TRBV2 with TRBJ2-1, with TRBD2 matching over 8 bases. The CDR3 has 15 amino acids. After removal of 4 bases from V and 4 bases from J, the junction contained 6 bases not matched to a gene. The V gene's germline CDR1 is SNHLY and CDR2 FYNNEI. CDR3 in amino acids: CASSGRTSSYNEQFF. The CDR3 coding sequence is TGTGCCAGCAGTGGTCGGACTAGCTCTTACAATGAGCAGTTCTTC.

This clone was seen a few times. This chain joins TRBV28 and TRBJ2-3; 8 bases map to TRBD2. The ends lost 2 bases at V and 2 bases at J; junction bases unmatched: 6. The germline V gene has CDR1 MDHEN and CDR2 SYDVKM. CDR3 size: 16 residues. CDR3 loop: CASSLVGAGDTDTQYF. The CDR3 region has the DNA TGTGCCAGCAGTTTAGTTGGAGCGGGAGACACAGATACGCAGTATTTT.

This clone occurred a few times. The chain employs TRBV18 and TRBJ1-2; D not resolved. CDR3 size: 12 residues. Trimming shortened V by 6 bases and J by 0 bases, and 5 bases separated the two germline ends. Germline assignment: CDR1 KGHSH and CDR2 LQKENI. The CDR3 DNA reads as TGTGCCAGCTCTTCCCCTAACTATGGCTACACCTTC. Translating it yields CASSSPNYGYTF.

This chain links TRBV6-6 with TRBJ1-6, with TRBD1 matching over 7 bases. Looked up from germline, CDR1 is MNHNY and CDR2 is SVGAGI (reference sequence). There are 14 residues in the CDR3. With 6 bases clipped from V and 6 bases from J, the junction kept 5 bases outside the gene matches. The CDR3 loop is CASRNRGSNSPLHF. CDR3 DNA sequence: TGTGCCAGCAGGAACAGGGGTAGTAATTCACCCCTCCACTTT.

This clone occurred a few times. The genes are TRBV2 and TRBJ1-4; a weak D match, TRBD1 (5 bases). This CDR3 comprises 14 residues. Germline lookup yields CDR1 SNHLY and CDR2 FYNNEI. The V end was cut by 6 bases, the J end by 8 bases, with 16 bases between. This CDR3 is CASRVPGPWEKLFF. In nucleotides, the CDR3 is TGTGCCAGCAGGGTACCGGGACCCTGGGAAAAACTGTTTTTT.

The chain couples TRBV18 to TRBJ2-7, with D uncertain. Germline loops: CDR1 KGHSH, CDR2 LQKENI. V gave up 3 bases and J gave up 2 bases, with 8 bases separating them. This CDR3 has 13 amino acids. The CDR3, as DNA: TGTGCCAGCTCACCGGACGGAGCCTACGAGCAGTACGTC. This sequence encodes CASSPDGAYEQYV.

The gene calls are TRBV13 and TRBJ1-1; no reliable D call. Germline V gene data show CDR1 as PRHDT and CDR2 as FYEKMQ (reference sequence). Trimming cost V 4 bases and J 0 bases, with 21 bases left between them. The CDR3 contains 18 residues. CDR3 in amino acids: CASSSDFRRHSLNTEAFF. As DNA, the CDR3 is TGTGCCAGCAGCTCCGATTTCCGAAGACATTCCCTGAACACTGAAGCTTTCTTT.

This clone was detected only once. The chain recombines TRBV11-2 with TRBJ1-1; D is unresolved. Between the trimmed V and J ends, which lost 5 bases and 10 bases, there was a span of 17 bases. Germline-derived CDR1 and CDR2 are SGHAT and FQNNGV. The length of the CDR3 is 13 residues. The CDR3 bases are TGTGCCAGCAGCCCCGGGTTGGGCAGATCAGCTTTCTTT. Protein: CASSPGLGRSAFF.

The J gene is TRBJ1-5, the V gene TRBV29-1; the match to TRBD1 covers 7 bases. The V gene's germline CDR1 is SQVTM and CDR2 ANQGSEA. V shed 4 bases and J 2 bases; nucleotides not matched to a gene: 2. This CDR3 contains 13 residues. The CDR3 protein is CSVAGQGNQPQHF. DNA of the CDR3: TGCAGCGTTGCCGGACAGGGCAATCAGCCCCAGCATTTT.

The chain recombines TRBV4-2 with TRBJ2-1; 8 bases line up with TRBD2. The CDR3 consists of 16 residues. Germline assignment: CDR1 LGHNA and CDR2 YNFKEQ. The V gene end was trimmed by 5 bases and the J gene end by 8 bases; junction bases not matched to a gene: 14. CDR3 DNA: TGTGCCAGCAGCAGAAGAGCCGGGGGGGCCGGGGATGAGCAGTTCTTC. This encodes CASSRRAGGAGDEQFF.

This clone is deemed medium-sized. The V gene is TRBV18, the J gene TRBJ2-7, with 10 bases that match TRBD1. CDR1 is KGHSH, CDR2 LQKENI, per germline. The CDR3 is made up of 17 amino acids. V lost 4 bases and J lost 5; bases outside the gene matches: 14. Written as DNA, the CDR3 is TGTGCCAGCTCACGACAGGGGGCCAACGCGGTCCCACACGAGCAGTACTTC. As protein: CASSRQGANAVPHEQYF.

The CDR3 region has the DNA TGTGCCAGCAGCCATAATCGATGTTGGGTCCCGCCGTACCAAGAGACCCAGTACTTC. It yields the protein CASSHNRCWVPPYQETQYF. The chain couples TRBV7-4 to TRBJ2-5; no definite D call. The CDR3 spans 19 residues. Trimming shortened V by 5 bases and J by 0 bases, and 25 bases separated the two germline ends. Per germline, CDR1 SGHVT and CDR2 SQSDAQ.

The chain recombines TRBV7-9 with TRBJ2-7; tentative D call: TRBD1 (5 bases). The CDR3 runs to 16 residues. V was pared by 5 bases and J by 0 bases, with 17 bases between. Germline loops: CDR1 SEHNR, CDR2 FQNEAQ (reference sequence). The CDR3 loop is CASSLTAGLSSYEQYF. CDR3 in DNA: TGTGCCAGCAGCCTTACTGCAGGGCTGAGCTCCTACGAGCAGTACTTC.

V is TRBV6-1 and J is TRBJ2-2, with 7 bases identical to TRBD2. The CDR3 totals 15 residues. The germline V gene encodes CDR1 MNHNS and CDR2 SASEGT. Trimming took 1 base from V and 9 from J; bases not matched to a gene: 8. The CDR3 DNA is TGTGCCAGCAGTGAAGGGGGAGCGGGGTTCAGGGAGCTGTTTTTT. Protein: CASSEGGAGFRELFF.

The V gene is TRBV6-1, the J gene TRBJ1-6; possibly TRBD1 for D (5 bases). The CDR3 extends over 18 amino acids. CDR1 is MNHNS, CDR2 SASEGT, per germline. V was clipped by 0 bases and J by 0 bases, with 12 bases between them. The CDR3 DNA reads TGTGCCAGCAGTGAAGCGATCTCAGGGAGCTCCTATAATTCACCCCTCCACTTT. Amino acids: CASSEAISGSSYNSPLHF.

V is TRBV19 and J is TRBJ2-6; 10 nucleotides align to TRBD1. The CDR3 has 18 residues. Germline CDR1 LNHDA, CDR2 SQIVND (reference sequence). V shed 5 bases, J shed 0 bases, and the junction held 7 bases outside the gene matches. The CDR3 region is CASSPWTGGPSGANVLTF. The CDR3 DNA follows: TGTGCCAGTAGTCCCTGGACAGGGGGGCCCTCTGGGGCCAACGTCCTGACTTTC.

V and J are TRBV7-2 and TRBJ2-7; TRBD2 aligns across 8 bases. Germline V gene data show CDR1 as SGHTA and CDR2 as FQGNSA. The CDR3 runs to 13 residues. Trimming cost V 5 bases and J 5 bases; bases outside gene matches: 5. CDR3 nucleotide sequence: TGTGCCAGCAGCCCTGGGACTAGTGACGAGCAGTACTTC. Encoded protein: CASSPGTSDEQYF.

The rearrangement links TRBV2 to TRBJ1-1; D is unclear. The CDR3 is 12 amino acids. The V end was cut by 10 bases, the J end by 4 bases, with 13 bases between. Per the germline V gene, CDR1 is SNHLY and CDR2 is FYNNEI. This CDR3 is CATQGRFTEAFF. Written as DNA, the CDR3 is TGTGCCACCCAAGGGAGGTTCACTGAAGCTTTCTTT.

This clone was counted once. The rearrangement links TRBV14 to TRBJ2-5, with TRBD2 matching over 10 bases. The CDR3 runs to 15 residues. Germline lookup yields CDR1 SGHDN and CDR2 FVKESK. The V and J ends lost 4 bases and 1 base, in that order; junction bases with no gene match: 3. In DNA, the CDR3 is TGTGCCAGCAGCCTTAGCGGGAGGCCCCAAGAGACCCAGTACTTC. Protein product: CASSLSGRPQETQYF. Supplemented by reference TRBV14 and TRBJ2-5, the full variable domain reads EAGVTQFPSHSVIEKGQTVTLRCDPISGHDNLYWYRRVMGKEIKFLLHFVKESKQDESGMPNNRFLAERTGGTYSTLKVQPAELEDSGVYFCASSLSGRPQETQYFGPGTRLLVL.

This sequence joins TRBV29-1 and TRBJ2-3; 8 nucleotides line up with TRBD2. The V segment lost 4 bases and the J segment 0 bases; nucleotides outside the gene matches: 3. The CDR3 loop spans 14 amino acids. In germline, CDR1 is SQVTM, CDR2 ANQGSEA. CDR3 amino acids: CSVVPSGSTDTQYF. CDR3 DNA: TGCAGCGTTGTTCCTAGCGGGAGCACAGATACGCAGTATTTT.

The CDR3 region has the DNA TGTGCCAGCAGCTTAGGAAGATTGGCAGGGGGAAACACCATATATTTT. It specifies CASSLGRLAGGNTIYF. The chain combines TRBV7-8 with TRBJ1-3, with a weak D call TRBD1 (5 bases). Germline loops: CDR1 SGHVS, CDR2 FQNEAQ. The germline V and J ends were trimmed by 1 base and 4 bases, with 14 bases remaining between them. The CDR3 sequence is 16 residues long.

V is TRBV5-1 and J is TRBJ2-3; D gene uncertain. The CDR3 sequence is 16 residues long. V dropped 0 bases and J dropped 3 bases, with 14 bases sitting between them. Germline V gene lookup returns CDR1 SGHRS and CDR2 YFSETQ. This CDR3 reads CASSLVPGPRTDTQYF. The CDR3 nucleotides read TGCGCCAGCAGCTTGGTCCCTGGGCCCAGGACAGATACGCAGTATTTT.

This chain uses TRBV4-1 with TRBJ2-5; D may be TRBD1 (6 bases). Germline values: CDR1 MGHRA, CDR2 YSYEKL. The V and J ends lost 0 bases and 4 bases respectively, with 18 bases between them. This CDR3 spans 17 amino acids. CDR3 sequence: CASSQDLIGGAVETQYF. The CDR3 region has the DNA TGCGCCAGCAGCCAAGATTTAATAGGGGGTGCAGTAGAGACCCAGTACTTC.

In its sample, this clone was seen a few times. The chain has TRBV6-1 and TRBJ1-1, with TRBD1 identical over 8 bases. The CDR3 sequence is 13 residues long. Trimming cost V 3 bases and J 7 bases; bases outside gene matches: 4. Germline lookup yields CDR1 MNHNS and CDR2 SASEGT. The CDR3 DNA follows: TGTGCCAGCAGTGACCGACAGGGGATTGAAGCTTTCTTT. Its translation: CASSDRQGIEAFF.

The chain carries TRBV29-1 and TRBJ2-7, with D perhaps TRBD1 or TRBD2 (5 bases each). The V and J ends lost 1 base and 2 bases respectively, with 12 bases between them. CDR1 and CDR2 from the germline V gene are SQVTM and ANQGSEA. The CDR3 consists of 14 residues. CDR3 protein: CSVEGGVAPYEQYF. CDR3 nucleotide sequence: TGCAGCGTTGAAGGAGGGGTCGCCCCCTACGAGCAGTACTTC.

V is TRBV19 and J is TRBJ2-6; D is undetermined. CDR1 LNHDA and CDR2 SQIVND come from the germline V gene (reference sequence). The CDR3 is 15 residues long. V was cut by 1 base and J by 0 bases, with 4 bases left in between. In DNA, the CDR3 is TGTGCCAGTAGTATAGGGGGCTCTGGGGCCAACGTCCTGACTTTC. It is translated as CASSIGGSGANVLTF.

V and J are TRBV18 and TRBJ1-2; 7 positions agree with TRBD1. From germline, CDR1 is KGHSH and CDR2 LQKENI. The CDR3 totals 14 residues. The junction had 2 bases not matched to a gene; V was cut back by 4 bases and J by 0 bases. The CDR3 reads CASSQGGPNYGYTF. The CDR3 DNA reads as TGTGCCAGCTCACAAGGGGGCCCTAACTATGGCTACACCTTC.

The chain joins TRBV29-1 to TRBJ1-2; D is unresolved. Germline V CDR1 and CDR2: SQVTM, ANQGSEA. This CDR3 spans 14 amino acids. Deletions cut 3 bases from V and 2 bases from J, with 13 bases between. The CDR3, as DNA: TGCAGCGTTGACACCCGCAGAGAAAACTATGGCTACACCTTC. Translating gives CSVDTRRENYGYTF.